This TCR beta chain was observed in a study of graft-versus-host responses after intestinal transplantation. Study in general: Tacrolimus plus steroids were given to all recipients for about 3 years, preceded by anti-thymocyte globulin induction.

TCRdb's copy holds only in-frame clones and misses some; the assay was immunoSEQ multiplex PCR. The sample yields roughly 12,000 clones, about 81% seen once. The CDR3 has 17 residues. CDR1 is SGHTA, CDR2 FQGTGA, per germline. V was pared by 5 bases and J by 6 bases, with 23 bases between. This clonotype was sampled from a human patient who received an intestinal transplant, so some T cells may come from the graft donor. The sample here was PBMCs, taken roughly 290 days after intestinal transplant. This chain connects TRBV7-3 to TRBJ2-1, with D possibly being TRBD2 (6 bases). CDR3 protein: CASSPKGNGSWGNEQFF. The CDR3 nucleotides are TGTGCCAGCAGCCCGAAAGGAAACGGGAGCTGGGGCAATGAGCAGTTCTTC.